This record looks at one T cell receptor (beta chain) sequence and its context. This clonotype was observed a handful of times. It lacks a known antigen. No base-level quality is on record; no much larger clone is a single base apart. This sample was included in a study of response to subunit inactivated influenza vaccine (dated by TCRdb to about 2018). In terms of the full investigation: To follow how T cells responded to a trivalent subunit inactivated influenza vaccine, the researchers relied on deep quantitative profiling of the T cell receptor repertoire.

Paper-wide results and their limitations: It was suggested by the authors that each seasonal influenza vaccination may recruit only a limited number of new T cells.

The time point label corresponds to: 45 days after influenza vaccine administration. The library was obtained by RT-PCR. The sequencer listed for this sample is Illumina HiSeq 2500. TCRdb reran the public reads through fastp at Q25 and MiXCR, keeping productive beta chains. Entries are consolidated by CDR3 protein sequence, retaining the most common genes and DNA. Recorded for this sample are some 500,000 distinct CDR3 sequences; 13% of them occurred a single time. About an eighth of the sample goes to the ten largest clones. Here the sequenced sample was PBMCs from blood, taken around seven weeks after vaccination. This TCR derives from a middle-aged man who received an inactivated influenza vaccine. Donor details come from another sample of the same person, matched by shared clones.

CDR3 region: CASSLYGELFF. The DNA sequence follows: TGTGCCAGCAGTTTATATGGGGAGCTGTTTTTT. The chain is made from TRBV12-3 or TRBV12-4 and TRBJ2-2, with no reliable assignment of the D segment. Including the terminal cysteine and phenylalanine, the CDR3 comprises 11 residues. The kept DNA is CDR3 alone, 33 bases in frame from the first base. Trimming removed 2 bases from V and 8 bases from J, leaving 3 bases between the germline ends.